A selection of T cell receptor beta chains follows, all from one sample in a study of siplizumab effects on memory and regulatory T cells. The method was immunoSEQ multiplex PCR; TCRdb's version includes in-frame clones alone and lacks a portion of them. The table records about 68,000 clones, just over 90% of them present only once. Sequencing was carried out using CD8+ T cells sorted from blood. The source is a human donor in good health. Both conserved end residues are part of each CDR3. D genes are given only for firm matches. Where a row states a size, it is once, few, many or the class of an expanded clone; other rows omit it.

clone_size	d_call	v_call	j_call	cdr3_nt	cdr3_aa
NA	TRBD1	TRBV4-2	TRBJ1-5	TGTGCCAGCAGCCAAGTTCAGGGGGGTCTCAATCAGCCCCAGCATTTT	CASSQVQGGLNQPQHF
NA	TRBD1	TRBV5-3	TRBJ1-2	TGTGCCAGAAGCTTGGGACAGGGTGGCTACACCTTC	CARSLGQGGYTF
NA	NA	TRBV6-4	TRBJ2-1	TGTGCCAGCAGTGATATGGGGAATGAGCAGTTCTTC	CASSDMGNEQFF
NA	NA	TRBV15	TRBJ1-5	TGTGCCACCAACCCGGACGGATATAGCAATCAGCCCCAGCATTTT	CATNPDGYSNQPQHF
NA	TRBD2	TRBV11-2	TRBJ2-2	TGTGCCAGCACACCGGGACTAGCGGGGGGGAACACCGGGGAGCTGTTTTTT	CASTPGLAGGNTGELFF
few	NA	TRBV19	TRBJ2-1	TGTGCCAGTAGTATGCCGGGAAGCTCCTACAATGAGCAGTTCTTC	CASSMPGSSYNEQFF
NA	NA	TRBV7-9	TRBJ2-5	TGTGCCAGCAGCCGGACAGCCCAAGAGACCCAGTACTTC	CASSRTAQETQYF
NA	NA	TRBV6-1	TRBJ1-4	TGTGCCAGCAGTGAAAGGACGACAGCCAGTAATGAAAAACTGTTTTTT	CASSERTTASNEKLFF
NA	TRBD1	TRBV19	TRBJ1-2	TGTGCCAGTAGTATCCAAGGGGGCGCGTGGGGTGGCTACACCTTC	CASSIQGGAWGGYTF
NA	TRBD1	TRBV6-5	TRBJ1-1	TGTGCCAGCGAGACAGGGGGATGGAACACTGAAGCTTTCTTT	CASETGGWNTEAFF
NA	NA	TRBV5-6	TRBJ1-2	TGTGCCAGCAGCTTTAGACAGGCAATATCTTTCGACTACACCTTC	CASSFRQAISFDYTF
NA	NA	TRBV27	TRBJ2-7	TGTGCCAGCAGCGACCCCCTCTCCTACGAGCAGTACTTC	CASSDPLSYEQYF
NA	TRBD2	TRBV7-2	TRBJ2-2	TGTGCCAGCAGCTTTACTAGCGGAAACACCGGGGAGCTGTTTTTT	CASSFTSGNTGELFF
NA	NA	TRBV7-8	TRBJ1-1	TGTGCCAGCAGCCCACAAGCCAACACTGAAGCTTTCTTT	CASSPQANTEAFF
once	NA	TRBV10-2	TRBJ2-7	TGCGCCAGCAGTGGAGGGGGTCCCTACGAGCAGTACTTC	CASSGGGPYEQYF
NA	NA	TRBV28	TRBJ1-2	TGTGCCAGCAGGGGGAGATCTAACTATGGCTACACCTTC	CASRGRSNYGYTF
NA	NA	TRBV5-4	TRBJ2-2	TGTGCCAGCAGCTTGGTGTCTAACACCGGGGAGCTGTTTTTT	CASSLVSNTGELFF
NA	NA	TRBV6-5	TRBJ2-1	TGTGCCAGCAGTTACCAAGCTCGTTACGAGGGGGATGAGCAGTTCTTC	CASSYQARYEGDEQFF
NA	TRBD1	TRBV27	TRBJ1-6	TGTGCCAGCCGGGACGGGACAGGGGACGCGGCACCCCTCCACTTT	CASRDGTGDAAPLHF
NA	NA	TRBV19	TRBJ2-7	TGTGCCAGTAGTATAGGCCCCAGCTACGAGCAGTACTTC	CASSIGPSYEQYF
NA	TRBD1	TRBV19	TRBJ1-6	TGTGCCAGTAGTGTAGGGACAGCGAGCTCCTATAATTCACCCCTCCACTTT	CASSVGTASSYNSPLHF
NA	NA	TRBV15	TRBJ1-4	TGTGCCACCGGGATAGGCGCAACTAATGAAAAACTGTTTTTT	CATGIGATNEKLFF
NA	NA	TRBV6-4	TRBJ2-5	TGTGCCAGCAGTGACTCCAGGGGGGGCCAAGAGACCCAGTACTTC	CASSDSRGGQETQYF
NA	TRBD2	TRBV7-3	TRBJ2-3	TGTGCCAGCAGCTATAGCGGGGGGGCCCCAGATACGCAGTATTTT	CASSYSGGAPDTQYF
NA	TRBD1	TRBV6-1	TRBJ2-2	TGTGCCAGCCCCCCCGCAGGGGGTTTTCCCGGGGAGCTGTTTTTT	CASPPAGGFPGELFF
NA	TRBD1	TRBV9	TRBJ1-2	TGTGCCAGCAGCGTAGGGGGACAGGGAAGCTATGGCTACACCTTC	CASSVGGQGSYGYTF
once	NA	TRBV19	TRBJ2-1	TGTGCCAGTAGTATCCTAGCCCTCAATGAGCAGTTCTTC	CASSILALNEQFF
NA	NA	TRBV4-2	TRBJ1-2	TGTGCCAGCAGCCCTGGGGCTAGGGACGGCTACACCTTC	CASSPGARDGYTF